This TCR beta chain was sequenced for a study of blood T cell repertoires in COVID-19. Study overall: Acute-phase and convalescent COVID-19 samples originated in the United States, Italy and Spain. T cells, B-cell-depleted T cells, or PBMCs provided the cDNA or gDNA that served as material.

CDR1 is SGHAT, CDR2 FQNNGV, per germline. There are 17 residues in the CDR3. After removal of 0 bases from V and 2 bases from J, the junction contained 6 bases not matched to a gene. As originally analysed: Amplified reference gene primers provided the basis for estimating nucleated cell counts. Libraries were prepared by immunoSEQ multiplex PCR; TCRdb keeps only in-frame clonotypes and omits some of them. D and trimming were read from the DNA, whereas the V and J calls and clone size are those reported in that table. The repertoire consists of around 190,000 clones, with approximately 80% occurring once and the leading ten covering roughly 6.3%.

The V and J genes are TRBV11-2 and TRBJ2-3; 9 nucleotides match TRBD2. The sequenced sample was peripheral blood. The TCR comes from a human donor in a cohort sampled during active COVID-19. The CDR3 sequence: CASSLDRLAGSTDTQYF. Here the CDR3 DNA reads TGTGCCAGCAGCTTAGATCGGCTAGCGGGGTCCACAGATACGCAGTATTTT.